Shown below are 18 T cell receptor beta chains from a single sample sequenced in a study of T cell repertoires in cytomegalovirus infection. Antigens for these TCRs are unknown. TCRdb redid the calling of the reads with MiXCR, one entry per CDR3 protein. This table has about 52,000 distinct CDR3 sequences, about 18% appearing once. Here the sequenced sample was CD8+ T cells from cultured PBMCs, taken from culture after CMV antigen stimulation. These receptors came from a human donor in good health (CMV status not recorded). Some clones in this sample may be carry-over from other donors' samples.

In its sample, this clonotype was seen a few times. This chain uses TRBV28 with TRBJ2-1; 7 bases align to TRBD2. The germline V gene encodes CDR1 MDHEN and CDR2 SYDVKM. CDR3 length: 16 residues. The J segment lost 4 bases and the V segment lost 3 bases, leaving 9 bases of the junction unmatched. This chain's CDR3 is CASSFEAGAGYNEQFF. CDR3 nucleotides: TGTGCCAGCAGTTTCGAGGCGGGAGCCGGTTACAATGAGCAGTTCTTC.

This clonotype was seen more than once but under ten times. The CDR3 sequence is CASSFRTGLYNEQFF. The CDR3 DNA reads as TGTGCCAGCAGCTTCAGGACAGGCCTATACAATGAGCAGTTCTTC. V gene TRBV7-6 combines with J gene TRBJ2-1; 7 nucleotides agree with TRBD1. Germline V CDR1 and CDR2: SGHVS, FNYEAQ. The CDR3 loop spans 15 amino acids. V gave up 3 bases and J gave up 4 bases; unmatched junction bases: 6.

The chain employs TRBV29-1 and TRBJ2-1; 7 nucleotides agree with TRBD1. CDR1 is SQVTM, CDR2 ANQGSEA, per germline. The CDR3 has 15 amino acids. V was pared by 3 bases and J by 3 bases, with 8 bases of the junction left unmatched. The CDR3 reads CSVEGGQVRYNEQFF. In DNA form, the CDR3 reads TGCAGCGTTGAGGGCGGACAGGTGCGCTACAATGAGCAGTTCTTC.

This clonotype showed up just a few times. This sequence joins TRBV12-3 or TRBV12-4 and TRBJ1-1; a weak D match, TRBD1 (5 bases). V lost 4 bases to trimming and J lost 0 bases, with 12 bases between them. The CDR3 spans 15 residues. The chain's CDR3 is CASSWEAGLNTEAFF. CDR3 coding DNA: TGTGCCAGCAGTTGGGAGGCAGGGCTGAACACTGAAGCTTTCTTT.

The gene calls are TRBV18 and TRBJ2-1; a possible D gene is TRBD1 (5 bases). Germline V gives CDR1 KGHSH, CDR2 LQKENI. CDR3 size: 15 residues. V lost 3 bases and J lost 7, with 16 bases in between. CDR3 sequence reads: CASSPFGQGGNEQFF. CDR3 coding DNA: TGTGCCAGCTCACCCTTTGGGCAGGGTGGTAATGAGCAGTTCTTC. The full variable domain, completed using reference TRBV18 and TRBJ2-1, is NAGVMQNPRHLVRRRGQEARLRCSPMKGHSHVYWYRQLPEEGLKFMVYLQKENIIDESGMPKERFSAEFPKEGPSILRIQQVVRGDSAAYFCASSPFGQGGNEQFFGPGTRLTVL.

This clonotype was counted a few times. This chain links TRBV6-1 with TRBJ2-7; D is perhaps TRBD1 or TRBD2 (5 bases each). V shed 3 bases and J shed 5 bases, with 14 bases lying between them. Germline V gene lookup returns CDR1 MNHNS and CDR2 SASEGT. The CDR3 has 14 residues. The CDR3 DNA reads TGTGCCAGCAGTGATTACCGGGACGGCGACGAGCAGTACTTC. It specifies CASSDYRDGDEQYF.

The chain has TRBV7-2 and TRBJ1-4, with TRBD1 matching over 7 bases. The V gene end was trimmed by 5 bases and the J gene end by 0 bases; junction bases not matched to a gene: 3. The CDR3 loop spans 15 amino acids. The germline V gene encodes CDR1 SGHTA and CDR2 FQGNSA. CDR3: CASSPQGATNEKLFF. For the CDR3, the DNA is TGTGCCAGCAGCCCCCAGGGGGCAACTAATGAAAAACTGTTTTTT.

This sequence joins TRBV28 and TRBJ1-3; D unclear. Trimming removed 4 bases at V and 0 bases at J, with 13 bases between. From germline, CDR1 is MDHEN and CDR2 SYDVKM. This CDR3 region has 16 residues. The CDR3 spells CASSSPDGLSGNTIYF. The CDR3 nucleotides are TGTGCCAGCAGTTCCCCGGACGGGCTCTCTGGAAACACCATATATTTT. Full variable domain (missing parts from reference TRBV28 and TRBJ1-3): DVKVTQSSRYLVKRTGEKVFLECVQDMDHENMFWYRQDPGLGLRLIYFSYDVKMKEKGDIPEGYSVSREKKERFSLILESASTNQTSMYLCASSSPDGLSGNTIYFGEGSWLTVV.

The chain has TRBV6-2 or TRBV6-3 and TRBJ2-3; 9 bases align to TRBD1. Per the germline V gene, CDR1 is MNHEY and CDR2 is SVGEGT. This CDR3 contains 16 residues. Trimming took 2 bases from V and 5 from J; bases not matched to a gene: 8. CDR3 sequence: CASSYEGTGWKDTQYF. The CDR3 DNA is TGTGCCAGCAGTTACGAAGGGACAGGGTGGAAAGATACGCAGTATTTT.

Written as DNA, the CDR3 is TGTGCCAGCAGTCTAGACAGCGAGCAGTACTTC. Translation: CASSLDSEQYF. The rearrangement uses TRBV12-3 or TRBV12-4 and TRBJ2-7, with D possibly matching TRBD1 (5 bases). The CDR3 is made up of 11 amino acids. Trimming cost V 5 bases and J 6 bases, with 8 bases left between them.

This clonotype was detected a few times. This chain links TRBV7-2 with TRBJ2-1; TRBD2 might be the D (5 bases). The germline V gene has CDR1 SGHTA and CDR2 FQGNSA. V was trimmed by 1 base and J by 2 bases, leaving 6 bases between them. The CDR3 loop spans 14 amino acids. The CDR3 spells CASSLGGTYNEQFF. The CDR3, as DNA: TGTGCCAGCAGCTTAGGAGGGACCTACAATGAGCAGTTCTTC. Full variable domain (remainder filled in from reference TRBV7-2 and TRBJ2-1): GAGVSQSPSNKVTEKGKDVELRCDPISGHTALYWYRQSLGQGLEFLIYFQGNSAPDKSGLPSDRFSAERTGGSVSTLTIQRTQQEDSAVYLCASSLGGTYNEQFFGPGTRLTVL.

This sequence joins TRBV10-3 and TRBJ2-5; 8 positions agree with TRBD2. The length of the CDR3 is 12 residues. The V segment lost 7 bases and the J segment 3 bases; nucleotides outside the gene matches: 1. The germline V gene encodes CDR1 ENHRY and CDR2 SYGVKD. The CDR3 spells CAINSGEETQYF. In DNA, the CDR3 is TGTGCCATCAATAGCGGGGAAGAGACCCAGTACTTC.

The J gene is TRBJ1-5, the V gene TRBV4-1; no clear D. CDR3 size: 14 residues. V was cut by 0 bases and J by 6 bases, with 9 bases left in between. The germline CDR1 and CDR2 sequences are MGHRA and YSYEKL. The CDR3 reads CASSQEVWAQPQHF. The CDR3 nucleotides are TGCGCCAGCAGCCAAGAGGTCTGGGCTCAGCCCCAGCATTTT.

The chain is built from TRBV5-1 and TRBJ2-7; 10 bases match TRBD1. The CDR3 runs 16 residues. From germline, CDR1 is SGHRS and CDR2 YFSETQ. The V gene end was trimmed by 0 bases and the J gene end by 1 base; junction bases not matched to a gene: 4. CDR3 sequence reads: CASSLAGQGGSYEQYF. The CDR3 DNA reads TGCGCCAGCAGCTTGGCCGGACAGGGGGGGTCCTACGAGCAGTACTTC.

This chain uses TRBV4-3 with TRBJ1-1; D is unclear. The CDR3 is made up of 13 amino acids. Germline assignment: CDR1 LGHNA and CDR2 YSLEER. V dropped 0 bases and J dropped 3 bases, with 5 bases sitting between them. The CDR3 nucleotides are TGCGCCAGCAGCCAAGAAAGCCACACTGAAGCTTTCTTT. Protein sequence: CASSQESHTEAFF.

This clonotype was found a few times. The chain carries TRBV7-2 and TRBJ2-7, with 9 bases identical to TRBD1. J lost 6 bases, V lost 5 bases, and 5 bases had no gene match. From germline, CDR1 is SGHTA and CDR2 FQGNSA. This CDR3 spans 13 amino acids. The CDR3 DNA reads TGTGCCAGCAGCCTCACGACAGGGGGCGAGCAGTACTTC. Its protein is CASSLTTGGEQYF. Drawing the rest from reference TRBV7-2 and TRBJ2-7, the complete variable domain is GAGVSQSPSNKVTEKGKDVELRCDPISGHTALYWYRQSLGQGLEFLIYFQGNSAPDKSGLPSDRFSAERTGGSVSTLTIQRTQQEDSAVYLCASSLTTGGEQYFGPGTRLTVT.

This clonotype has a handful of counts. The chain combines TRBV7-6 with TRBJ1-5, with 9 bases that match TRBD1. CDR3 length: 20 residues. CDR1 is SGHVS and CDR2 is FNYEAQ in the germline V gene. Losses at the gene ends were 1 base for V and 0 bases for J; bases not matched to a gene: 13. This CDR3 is CASSLVMADRGGYSNQPQHF. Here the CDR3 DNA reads TGTGCCAGCAGCTTAGTAATGGCGGACAGGGGAGGTTATAGCAATCAGCCCCAGCATTTT.

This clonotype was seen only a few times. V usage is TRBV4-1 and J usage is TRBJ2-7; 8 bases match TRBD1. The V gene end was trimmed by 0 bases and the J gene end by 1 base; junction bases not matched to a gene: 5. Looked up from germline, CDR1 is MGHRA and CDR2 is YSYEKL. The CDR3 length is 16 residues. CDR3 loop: CASSQEGTGPSYEQYF. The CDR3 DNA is TGCGCCAGCAGCCAAGAAGGGACAGGACCTTCCTACGAGCAGTACTTC.